This passage covers 6 T cell receptor beta chains from one sample sequenced in a study of cytomegalovirus exposure and HLA in healthy donors. The study ran its PCR with 60 Vbeta and 13 Jbeta primers. Using immunoSEQ multiplex PCR, the repertoire was profiled, and TCRdb retains in-frame clones only, with some absent. The ten top clones account for 5.5% to 8%, within a sample of more than 90,000 clones. Sequencing used PBMCs. Every receptor here comes from a man aged 35 to 55 in good health and CMV-seropositive.

This sequence joins TRBV7-3 and TRBJ2-5; D perhaps matches TRBD2 (5 bases). Germline V gene data show CDR1 as SGHTA and CDR2 as FQGTGA. V gave up 2 bases and J gave up 1 base, with 11 bases separating them. The length of the CDR3 is 15 residues. CDR3 DNA: TGTGCCAGCAGCTTATCGTCCGGGGTCCAAGAGACCCAGTACTTC. It specifies CASSLSSGVQETQYF.

V is TRBV11-3 and J is TRBJ2-3, with 7 bases that match TRBD1. The CDR3 consists of 15 residues. Germline trimming cut 3 bases from V and 1 base from J; bases unmatched to any gene: 4. Per the germline V gene, CDR1 is SGHNT and CDR2 is YENEEA. In nucleotides, the CDR3 is TGTGCCAGCAGCTTCCAGACAGGGCGCACAGATACGCAGTATTTT. Its protein is CASSFQTGRTDTQYF.

Turning to this clone: The germline gene is not matched at one end of the junction; a read error may be the cause. This chain uses TRBV7-9 with TRBJ1-4; 10 nucleotides line up with TRBD1. The CDR3 loop spans 18 amino acids. Per germline, CDR1 SEHNR and CDR2 FQNEAQ (reference sequence). CDR3 sequence: CASSLGPGQGNSNEKLFF. In nucleotides, the CDR3 is TGTGCCAGCAGCTTAGGGCCGGGACAGGGGAATTCTAACGAAAAACTGTTTTTT.

The chain has TRBV4-1 and TRBJ2-3; 11 bases agree with TRBD2. The trim removed 0 bases at V and 2 bases at J, leaving 4 bases unmatched. The CDR3 spans 17 residues. Germline CDR1 and CDR2: MGHRA and YSYEKL. The CDR3 is CASSQETSGVITDTQYF. The CDR3, as DNA: TGCGCCAGCAGCCAAGAGACTAGCGGGGTAATCACAGATACGCAGTATTTT.

The chain joins TRBV6-5 to TRBJ2-1, with D maybe TRBD2 (5 bases). Germline V gene data show CDR1 as MNHEY and CDR2 as SVGAGI. CDR3 length equals 15 residues. V lost 10 bases and J lost 3, with 19 bases in between. The CDR3 DNA is TGTGCCACCCAACTAGGGAATTCTTTCTACAATGAGCAGTTCTTC. The encoded protein is CATQLGNSFYNEQFF.

The chain has TRBV6-5 and TRBJ2-7; 8 positions match TRBD2. Germline CDR1 is MNHEY and CDR2 is SVGAGI. The CDR3 is 15 residues long. Trimming cost V 6 bases and J 0 bases; bases outside gene matches: 7. For the CDR3, the DNA is TGTGCCAGCAGAACCATAGCGGGGAGCTCCTACGAGCAGTACTTC. This gives the protein CASRTIAGSSYEQYF.